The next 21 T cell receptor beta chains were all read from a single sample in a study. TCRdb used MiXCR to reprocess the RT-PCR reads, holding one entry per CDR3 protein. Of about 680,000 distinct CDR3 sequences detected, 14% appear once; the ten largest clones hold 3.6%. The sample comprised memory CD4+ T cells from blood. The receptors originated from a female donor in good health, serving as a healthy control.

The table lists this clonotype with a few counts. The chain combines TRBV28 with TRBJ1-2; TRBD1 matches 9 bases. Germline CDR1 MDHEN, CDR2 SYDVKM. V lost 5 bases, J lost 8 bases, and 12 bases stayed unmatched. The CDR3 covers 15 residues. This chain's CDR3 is CASSARTGALVGYTF. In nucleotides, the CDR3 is TGTGCCAGCAGTGCCCGGACAGGGGCCCTGGTGGGCTACACCTTC.

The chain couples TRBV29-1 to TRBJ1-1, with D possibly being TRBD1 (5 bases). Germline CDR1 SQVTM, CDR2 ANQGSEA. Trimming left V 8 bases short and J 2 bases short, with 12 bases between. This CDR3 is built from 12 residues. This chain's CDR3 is CSPGGRNTEAFF. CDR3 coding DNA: TGCAGCCCCGGGGGACGCAACACTGAAGCTTTCTTT.

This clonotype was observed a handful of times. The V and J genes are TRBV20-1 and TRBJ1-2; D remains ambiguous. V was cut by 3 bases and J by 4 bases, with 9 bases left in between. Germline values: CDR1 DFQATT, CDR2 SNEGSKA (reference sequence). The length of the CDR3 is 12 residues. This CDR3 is CSASKAGYGYTF. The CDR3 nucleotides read TGCAGTGCTAGTAAGGCAGGCTATGGCTACACCTTC.

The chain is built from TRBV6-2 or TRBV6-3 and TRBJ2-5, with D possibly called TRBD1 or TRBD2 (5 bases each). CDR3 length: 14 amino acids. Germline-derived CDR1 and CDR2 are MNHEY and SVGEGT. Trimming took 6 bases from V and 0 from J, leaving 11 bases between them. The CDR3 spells CASSRSGHQETQYF. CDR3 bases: TGTGCCAGCAGCCGGTCGGGGCACCAAGAGACCCAGTACTTC.

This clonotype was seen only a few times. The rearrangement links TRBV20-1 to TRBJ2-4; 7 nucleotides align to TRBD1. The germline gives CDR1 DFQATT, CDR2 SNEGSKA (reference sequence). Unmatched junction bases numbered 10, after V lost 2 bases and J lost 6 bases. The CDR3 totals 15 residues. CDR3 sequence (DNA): TGCAGTGCTAGACCAACACAGGGGAAGGGAAACATTCAGTACTTC. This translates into CSARPTQGKGNIQYF.

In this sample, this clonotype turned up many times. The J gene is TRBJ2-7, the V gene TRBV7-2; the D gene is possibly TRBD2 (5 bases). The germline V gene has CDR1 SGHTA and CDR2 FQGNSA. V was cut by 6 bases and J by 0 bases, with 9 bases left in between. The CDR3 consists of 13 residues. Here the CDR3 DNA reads TGTGCCAGCAGATTCGGGGTCTCCTACGAGCAGTACTTC. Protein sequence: CASRFGVSYEQYF. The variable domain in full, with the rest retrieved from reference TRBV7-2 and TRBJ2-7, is GAGVSQSPSNKVTEKGKDVELRCDPISGHTALYWYRQSLGQGLEFLIYFQGNSAPDKSGLPSDRFSAERTGGSVSTLTIQRTQQEDSAVYLCASRFGVSYEQYFGPGTRLTVT.

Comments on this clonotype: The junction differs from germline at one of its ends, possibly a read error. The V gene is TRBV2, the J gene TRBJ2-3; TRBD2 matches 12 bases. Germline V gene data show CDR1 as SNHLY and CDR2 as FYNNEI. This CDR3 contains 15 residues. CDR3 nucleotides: TGTGCCAGCAGTGGGACTAGCGGGATGACAGATACGCTGTATTTT. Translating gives CASSGTSGMTDTLYF.

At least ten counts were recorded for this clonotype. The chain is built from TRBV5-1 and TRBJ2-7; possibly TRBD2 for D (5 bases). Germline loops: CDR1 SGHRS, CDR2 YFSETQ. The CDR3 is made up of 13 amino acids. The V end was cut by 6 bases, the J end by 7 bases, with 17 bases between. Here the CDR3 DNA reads TGCGCCAGCAACCAGGAGAGTACGGGAGAGCAGTACTTC. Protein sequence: CASNQESTGEQYF.

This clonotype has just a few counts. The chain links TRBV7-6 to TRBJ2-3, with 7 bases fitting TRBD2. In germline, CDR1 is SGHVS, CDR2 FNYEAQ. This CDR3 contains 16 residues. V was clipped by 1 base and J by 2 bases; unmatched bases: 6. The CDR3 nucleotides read TGTGCCAGCAGCTTAGGGGGGGACTACTCCACAGATACGCAGTATTTT. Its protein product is CASSLGGDYSTDTQYF.

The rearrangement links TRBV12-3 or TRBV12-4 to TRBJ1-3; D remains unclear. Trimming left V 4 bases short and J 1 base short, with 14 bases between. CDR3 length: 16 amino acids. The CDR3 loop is CASSYLQPSSGNTIYF. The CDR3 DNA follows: TGTGCCAGCAGTTACCTTCAGCCGTCATCTGGAAACACCATATATTTT.

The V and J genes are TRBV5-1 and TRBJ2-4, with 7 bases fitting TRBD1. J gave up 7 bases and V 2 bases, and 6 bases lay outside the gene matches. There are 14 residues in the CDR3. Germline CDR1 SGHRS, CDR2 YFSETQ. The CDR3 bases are TGCGCCAGCAGCTTCGCCACAGGGGAGAACATTCAGTACTTC. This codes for CASSFATGENIQYF.

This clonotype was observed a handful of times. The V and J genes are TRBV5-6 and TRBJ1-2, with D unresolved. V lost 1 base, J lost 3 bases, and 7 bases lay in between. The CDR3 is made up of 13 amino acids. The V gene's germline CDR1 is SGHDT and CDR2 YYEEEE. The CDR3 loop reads CASSLRVYYGYTF. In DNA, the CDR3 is TGTGCCAGCAGCTTGAGGGTATACTATGGCTACACCTTC.

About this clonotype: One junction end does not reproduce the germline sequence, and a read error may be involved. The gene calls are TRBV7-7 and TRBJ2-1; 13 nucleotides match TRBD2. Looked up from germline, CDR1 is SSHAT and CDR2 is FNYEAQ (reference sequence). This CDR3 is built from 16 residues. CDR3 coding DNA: TGTGCTAGCAGCTTAGGACTAGCGGGGGTCAACAATGAGCAGTTCTTC. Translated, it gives CASSLGLAGVNNEQFF.

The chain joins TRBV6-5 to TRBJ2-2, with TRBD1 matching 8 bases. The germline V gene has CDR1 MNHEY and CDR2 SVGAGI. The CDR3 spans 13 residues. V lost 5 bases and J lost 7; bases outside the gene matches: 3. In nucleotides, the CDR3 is TGTGCCAGCAGTGACAGGGGTAACGGGGAGCTGTTTTTT. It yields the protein CASSDRGNGELFF.

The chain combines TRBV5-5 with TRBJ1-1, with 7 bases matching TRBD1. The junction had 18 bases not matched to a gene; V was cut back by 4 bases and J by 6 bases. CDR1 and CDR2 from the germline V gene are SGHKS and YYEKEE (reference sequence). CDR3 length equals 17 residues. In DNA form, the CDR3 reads TGTGCCAGCAGCCAAGAAAGAGGGATAATACAGGGGCCTGAAGCTTTCTTT. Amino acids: CASSQERGIIQGPEAFF.

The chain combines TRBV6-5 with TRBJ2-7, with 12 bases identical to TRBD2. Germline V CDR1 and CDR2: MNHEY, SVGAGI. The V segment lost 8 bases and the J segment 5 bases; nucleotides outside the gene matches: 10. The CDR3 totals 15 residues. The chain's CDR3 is CASSLAGGPSDEQYF. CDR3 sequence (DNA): TGTGCCAGCTCGCTAGCGGGAGGGCCCTCGGACGAGCAGTACTTC.

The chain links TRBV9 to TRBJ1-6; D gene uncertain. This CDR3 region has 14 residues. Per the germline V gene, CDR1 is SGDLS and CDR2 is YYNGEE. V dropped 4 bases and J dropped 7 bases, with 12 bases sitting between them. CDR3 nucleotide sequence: TGTGCCAGCAGCTCGAGCAGGCCAAATTCACCCCTCCACTTT. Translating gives CASSSSRPNSPLHF.

CDR3: CSARKQGAGTDTQYF. The DNA for the CDR3 is TGCAGTGCTAGAAAACAGGGGGCTGGCACAGATACGCAGTATTTT. This chain uses TRBV20-1 with TRBJ2-3; 9 bases map to TRBD1. The CDR3 spans 15 residues. Trimming cost V 2 bases and J 1 base; bases outside gene matches: 4. CDR1 DFQATT and CDR2 SNEGSKA come from the germline V gene (reference sequence).

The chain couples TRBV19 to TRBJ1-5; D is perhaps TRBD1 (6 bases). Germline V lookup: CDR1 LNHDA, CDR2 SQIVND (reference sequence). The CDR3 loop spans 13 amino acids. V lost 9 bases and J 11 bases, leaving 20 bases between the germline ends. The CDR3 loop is CASQDSSPGTQHF. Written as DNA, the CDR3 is TGTGCCAGCCAGGACAGTTCCCCAGGGACCCAGCATTTT.

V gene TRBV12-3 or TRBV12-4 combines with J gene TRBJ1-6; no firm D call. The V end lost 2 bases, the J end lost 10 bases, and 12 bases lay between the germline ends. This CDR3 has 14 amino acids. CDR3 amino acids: CASSLSVGRSPLHF. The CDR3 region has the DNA TGTGCCAGCAGTTTATCAGTCGGGAGGTCACCCCTCCACTTT.

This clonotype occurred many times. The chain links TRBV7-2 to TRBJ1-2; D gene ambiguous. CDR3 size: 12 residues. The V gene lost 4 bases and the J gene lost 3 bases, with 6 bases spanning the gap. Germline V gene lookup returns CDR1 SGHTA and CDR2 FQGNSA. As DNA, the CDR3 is TGTGCCAGCAGCTCTTTGCACTATGGCTACACCTTC. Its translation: CASSSLHYGYTF. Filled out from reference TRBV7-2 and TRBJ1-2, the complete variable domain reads GAGVSQSPSNKVTEKGKDVELRCDPISGHTALYWYRQSLGQGLEFLIYFQGNSAPDKSGLPSDRFSAERTGGSVSTLTIQRTQQEDSAVYLCASSSLHYGYTFGSGTRLTVV.